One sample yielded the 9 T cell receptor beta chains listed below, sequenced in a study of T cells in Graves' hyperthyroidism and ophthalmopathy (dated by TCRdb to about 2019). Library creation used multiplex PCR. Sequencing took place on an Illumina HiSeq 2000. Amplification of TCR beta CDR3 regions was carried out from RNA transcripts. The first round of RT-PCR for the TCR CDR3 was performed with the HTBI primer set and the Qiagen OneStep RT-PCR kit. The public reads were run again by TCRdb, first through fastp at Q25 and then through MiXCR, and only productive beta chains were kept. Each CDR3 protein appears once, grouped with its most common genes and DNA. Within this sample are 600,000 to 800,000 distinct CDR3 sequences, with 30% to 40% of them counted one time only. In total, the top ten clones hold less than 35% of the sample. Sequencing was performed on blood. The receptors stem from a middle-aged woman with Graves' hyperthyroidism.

CDR3 DNA sequence: TGCAGTGCTAGAGATTCTAGCGGGGGGGCCGCGGGCACAGATACGCAGTACTTC. Amino acid sequence: CSARDSSGGAAGTDTQYF. This chain links TRBV20-1 with TRBJ2-5; 12 bases fit TRBD2. V dropped 0 bases and J dropped 11; count of bases not matched to a gene: 19. CDR3 length equals 18 residues. In germline, CDR1 is DFQATT, CDR2 SNEGSKA (reference sequence).

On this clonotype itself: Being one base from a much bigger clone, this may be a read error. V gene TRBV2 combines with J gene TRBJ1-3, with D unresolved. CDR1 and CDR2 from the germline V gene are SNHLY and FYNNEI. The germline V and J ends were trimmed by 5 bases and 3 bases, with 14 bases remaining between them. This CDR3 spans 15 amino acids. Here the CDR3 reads CASSNVLEGGNTIYF. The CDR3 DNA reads TGTGCCAGCAGTAACGTCTTAGAAGGTGGAAACACCATATATTTT.

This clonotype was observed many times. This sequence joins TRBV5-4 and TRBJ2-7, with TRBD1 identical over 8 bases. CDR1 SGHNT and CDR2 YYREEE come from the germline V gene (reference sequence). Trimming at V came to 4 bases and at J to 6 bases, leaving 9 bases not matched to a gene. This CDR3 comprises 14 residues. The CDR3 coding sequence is TGTGCCAGCAGCCCGCGGACAGGGCAGAGCGAGCAGTACTTC. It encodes CASSPRTGQSEQYF.

CDR3 nucleotides: TGTGCCAGCTCCTCTGATGACAACACTGAAGCTTTCTTT. It translates to CASSSDDNTEAFF. The chain recombines TRBV27 with TRBJ1-1; no clear D gene. The CDR3 contains 13 residues. Trimming shortened V by 8 bases and J by 2 bases, and 12 bases separated the two germline ends. CDR1 and CDR2 (germline): MNHEY, SMNVEV (reference sequence).

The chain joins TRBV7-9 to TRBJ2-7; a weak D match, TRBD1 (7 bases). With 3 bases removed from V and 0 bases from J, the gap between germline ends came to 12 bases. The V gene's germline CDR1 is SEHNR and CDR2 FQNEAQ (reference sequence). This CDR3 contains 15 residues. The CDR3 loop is CASSFGRGVSYEQYF. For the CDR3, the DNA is TGTGCCAGCAGCTTTGGCAGGGGGGTCTCCTACGAGCAGTACTTC.

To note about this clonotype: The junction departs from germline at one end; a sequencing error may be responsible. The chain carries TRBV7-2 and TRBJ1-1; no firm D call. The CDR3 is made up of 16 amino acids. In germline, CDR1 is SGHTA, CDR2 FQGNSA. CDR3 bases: TGCGCCAGCAGCCCAACCGGGCCCCAAATGAACACTGAAGCTTCCTTT. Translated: CASSPTGPQMNTEASF. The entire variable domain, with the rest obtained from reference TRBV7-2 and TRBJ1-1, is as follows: GAGVSQSPSNKVTEKGKDVELRCDPISGHTALYWYRQSLGQGLEFLIYFQGNSAPDKSGLPSDRFSAERTGGSVSTLTIQRTQQEDSAVYLCASSPTGPQMNTEASFGQGTRLTVV.

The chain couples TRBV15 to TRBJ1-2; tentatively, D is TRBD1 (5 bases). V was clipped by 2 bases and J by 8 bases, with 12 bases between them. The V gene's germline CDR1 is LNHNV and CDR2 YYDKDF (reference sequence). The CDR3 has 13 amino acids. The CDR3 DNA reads TGTGCCACCAGCAGACCCGGGGCAGGGGGCTACACCTTC. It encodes CATSRPGAGGYTF.

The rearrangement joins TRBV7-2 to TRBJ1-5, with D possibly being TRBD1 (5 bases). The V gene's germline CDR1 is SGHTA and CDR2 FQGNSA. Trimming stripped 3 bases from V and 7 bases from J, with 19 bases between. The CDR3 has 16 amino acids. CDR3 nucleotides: TGTGCCAGCAGCTTCTCCAGACAGACTTTCTTACAGCCCCAGCATTTT. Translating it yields CASSFSRQTFLQPQHF.

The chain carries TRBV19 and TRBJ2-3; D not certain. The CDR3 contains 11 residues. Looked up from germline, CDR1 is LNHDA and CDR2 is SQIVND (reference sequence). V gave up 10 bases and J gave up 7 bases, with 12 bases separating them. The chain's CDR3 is CATTQDHTQYF. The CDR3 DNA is TGTGCCACAACACAAGACCATACGCAGTATTTT.